These 8 T cell receptor beta chains came from one sample sequenced in a study of T cells in Graves' hyperthyroidism and ophthalmopathy. TCR beta CDR3 regions were amplified from RNA transcripts. A set of HTBI primers served as the primers for a first-round RT-PCR of the TCR CDR3. TCRdb reanalysed the multiplex PCR reads using MiXCR and keeps one entry per CDR3 protein. The sample comprises some 570,000 distinct CDR3 sequences, 15% to 20% of which are singletons, and roughly 18% rests with the top ten. Material: blood. The receptors originated from a young woman with Graves' ophthalmopathy.

This clonotype has just one count. A much larger clonotype is one base distant, so this may be a read error. The gene calls are TRBV19 and TRBJ1-1; TRBD1 matches at 9 bases. After removal of 2 bases from V and 7 bases from J, the junction contained 5 bases not matched to a gene. Germline-derived CDR1 and CDR2 are LNHDA and SQIVND (reference sequence). This CDR3 is 14 amino acids long. CDR3: CASSIIGDRVEAFF. CDR3 nucleotides: TGTGCCAGTAGTATAATCGGGGACAGGGTTGAAGCTTTCTTT. Full variable domain (missing parts from reference TRBV19 and TRBJ1-1): DGGITQSPKYLFRKEGQNVTLSCEQNLNHDAMYWYRQDPGQGLRLIYYSQIVNDFQKGDIAEGYSVSREKKESFPLTVTSAQKNPTAFYLCASSIIGDRVEAFFGQGTRLTVV.

The CDR3 DNA sequence: TGTGCCAGCAGCTTGATAGCTGGAAACACCATATATTTT. It codes for CASSLIAGNTIYF. The genes are TRBV7-9 and TRBJ1-3; the D is unclear. Trimming cost V 3 bases and J 2 bases, with 5 bases left between them. Per germline, CDR1 SEHNR and CDR2 FQNEAQ (reference sequence). The CDR3 consists of 13 residues. The full variable domain, with the rest looked up from reference TRBV7-9 and TRBJ1-3, is DTGVSQNPRHKITKRGQNVTFRCDPISEHNRLYWYRQTLGQGPEFLTYFQNEAQLEKSRLLSDRFSAERPKGSFSTLEIQRTEQGDSAMYLCASSLIAGNTIYFGEGSWLTVV.

Many counts were recorded for this clonotype. The CDR3 sequence is CSAKQGAEYQPQHF. The DNA for the CDR3 is TGCAGTGCTAAGCAGGGGGCAGAGTATCAGCCCCAGCATTTT. This chain uses TRBV20-1 with TRBJ1-5; TRBD1 matches at 8 bases. This CDR3 has 14 amino acids. Germline assignment: CDR1 DFQATT and CDR2 SNEGSKA (reference sequence). V gave up 4 bases and J gave up 5 bases; unmatched junction bases: 7.

V gene TRBV11-2 combines with J gene TRBJ2-4; no firm D call. V lost 5 bases, J lost 1 base, and 15 bases lay in between. This CDR3 spans 16 amino acids. The germline V gene has CDR1 SGHAT and CDR2 FQNNGV. The CDR3 protein is CASSQEAGMAKNIQYF. The CDR3, as DNA: TGTGCCAGCAGCCAAGAGGCAGGAATGGCCAAAAACATTCAGTACTTC. Supplemented by reference TRBV11-2 and TRBJ2-4, the full variable domain reads EAGVAQSPRYKIIEKRQSVAFWCNPISGHATLYWYQQILGQGPKLLIQFQNNGVVDDSQLPKDRFSAERLKGVDSTLKIQPAKLEDSAVYLCASSQEAGMAKNIQYFGAGTRLSVL.

The rearrangement links TRBV9 to TRBJ1-6; D possibly corresponds to TRBD1 (5 bases). The ends were cut back, 1 base at V and 8 bases at J, with 13 bases in the middle. Per the germline V gene, CDR1 is SGDLS and CDR2 is YYNGEE. The CDR3 totals 15 residues. The CDR3 sequence: CASSVRGLEDSPLHF. CDR3 coding DNA: TGTGCCAGCAGCGTACGGGGACTCGAGGATTCACCCCTCCACTTT.

This clonotype has a count of ten or more. The rearrangement uses TRBV7-9 and TRBJ2-7; TRBD2 aligns across 8 bases. The trim removed 5 bases at V and 1 base at J, leaving 7 bases unmatched. The CDR3 is made up of 15 amino acids. CDR1 is SEHNR, CDR2 FQNEAQ, per germline (reference sequence). CDR3 sequence (DNA): TGTGCCAGCAGCCCAAGCGGGAGTGGGTCCTACGAGCAGTACTTC. Residues: CASSPSGSGSYEQYF.

This clonotype has a single count. The V call is TRBV5-5, the J call TRBJ2-1, with D possibly matching TRBD1 (5 bases). The CDR3 covers 16 residues. V was cut by 0 bases and J by 0 bases, with 10 bases left in between. Germline CDR1 SGHKS, CDR2 YYEKEE (reference sequence). The CDR3 nucleotides read TGTGCCAGCAGCTTGGAGGCCAGGGTCTCCTACAATGAGCAGTTCTTC. This encodes CASSLEARVSYNEQFF.

This clonotype was recorded many times. The chain employs TRBV6-1 and TRBJ2-7; 7 positions agree with TRBD1. CDR3 length: 15 residues. The germline CDR1 and CDR2 sequences are MNHNS and SASEGT. V shed 2 bases, J shed 4 bases, and the junction held 8 bases outside the gene matches. CDR3 DNA sequence: TGTGCCAGCAGTGAAACCCCGGACAGGTTGTACGAGCAGTACTTC. Its protein product is CASSETPDRLYEQYF.